These 8 T cell receptor beta chains originate from one sample sequenced in a study of T cells in Graves' hyperthyroidism and ophthalmopathy. Researchers amplified the TCR beta CDR3 regions from RNA transcripts. First-round RT-PCR targeting the TCR CDR3 was performed with the HTBI primer set. MiXCR was run by TCRdb on the multiplex PCR reads, yielding one entry per CDR3 protein. The table shows about 350,000 distinct CDR3 sequences, with 15% to 20% occurring only once. Material for sequencing was blood. Receptor source: a middle-aged woman with Graves' ophthalmopathy.

The table lists this clonotype with many counts. The DNA of the CDR3 is TGCGCCAGCAGCGCCCAGGGTTCGGGAGCGCCAATACGCGAGCAGTACTTC. Translation: CASSAQGSGAPIREQYF. The chain combines TRBV5-1 with TRBJ2-7; D is possibly TRBD2 (6 bases). Between the trimmed V and J ends, which lost 4 bases and 6 bases, there was a span of 26 bases. The germline gives CDR1 SGHRS, CDR2 YFSETQ. CDR3 length equals 17 residues.

This clonotype was recorded at least ten times. The chain is built from TRBV20-1 and TRBJ1-2; D is uncertain. With 3 bases removed from V and 4 bases from J, the gap between germline ends came to 15 bases. CDR1 is DFQATT, CDR2 SNEGSKA, per germline (reference sequence). The CDR3 is 14 residues long. The CDR3 DNA follows: TGCAGTGCTAGGACATCCCTGCCCCTCTATGGCTACACCTTC. This codes for CSARTSLPLYGYTF.

This clonotype was observed many times. V gene TRBV28 combines with J gene TRBJ1-1, with 8 bases identical to TRBD1. The V segment lost 3 bases and the J segment 4 bases; nucleotides outside the gene matches: 7. The CDR3 sequence is 15 residues long. The germline CDR1 and CDR2 sequences are MDHEN and SYDVKM. The CDR3, as DNA: TGTGCCAGCAGTTTCCAAACAGGGGGGGGCACTGAAGCTTTCTTT. Its protein product is CASSFQTGGGTEAFF.

This clonotype was seen many times. The gene calls are TRBV11-2 and TRBJ2-2; TRBD2 agrees at 10 bases. Losses at the gene ends were 10 bases for V and 8 bases for J; bases not matched to a gene: 10. In germline, CDR1 is SGHAT, CDR2 FQNNGV. The CDR3 runs to 14 residues. The CDR3 is CATRSIAGGGELFF. CDR3 bases: TGTGCCACCCGCTCAATAGCGGGGGGAGGGGAGCTGTTTTTT.

This clonotype was observed many times. This rearrangement joins TRBV6-1 to TRBJ2-2; 9 nucleotides line up with TRBD1. The CDR3 extends over 19 amino acids. The V gene's germline CDR1 is MNHNS and CDR2 SASEGT. V lost 4 bases to trimming and J lost 0 bases; unmatched junction nucleotides: 12. The CDR3 loop reads CASSAPGQGIISNTGELFF. CDR3 DNA: TGTGCCAGCAGTGCCCCGGGACAGGGTATAATCTCGAACACCGGGGAGCTGTTTTTT.

This clonotype was recorded at least ten times. The V gene is TRBV28, the J gene TRBJ1-2; the D gene is possibly TRBD1 (5 bases). Trimming took off 6 bases at V and 13 bases at J, with 21 bases between the two ends. CDR1 and CDR2 (germline): MDHEN, SYDVKM. The length of the CDR3 is 13 residues. The CDR3 sequence: CASSPDGVTALTF. The DNA of the CDR3 is TGTGCCAGCAGCCCCGACGGGGTGACAGCCCTCACCTTC.

This chain connects TRBV6-4 to TRBJ2-5; D not certain. Germline loops: CDR1 MRHNA, CDR2 SNTAGT. The CDR3 is made up of 13 amino acids. Trimming cost V 6 bases and J 3 bases, with 11 bases left between them. The CDR3 here is CASSLNDKETQYF. The CDR3 DNA follows: TGTGCCAGCAGCCTTAACGATAAAGAGACCCAGTACTTC.

The chain recombines TRBV7-9 with TRBJ2-7, with D tentatively TRBD2 (5 bases). V shed 3 bases and J shed 6 bases, with 12 bases lying between them. From germline, CDR1 is SEHNR and CDR2 FQNEAQ (reference sequence). The CDR3 runs to 13 residues. For the CDR3, the DNA is TGTGCCAGCAGCTTTTACGGGGTAGCCGAGCAGTACTTC. This codes for CASSFYGVAEQYF.